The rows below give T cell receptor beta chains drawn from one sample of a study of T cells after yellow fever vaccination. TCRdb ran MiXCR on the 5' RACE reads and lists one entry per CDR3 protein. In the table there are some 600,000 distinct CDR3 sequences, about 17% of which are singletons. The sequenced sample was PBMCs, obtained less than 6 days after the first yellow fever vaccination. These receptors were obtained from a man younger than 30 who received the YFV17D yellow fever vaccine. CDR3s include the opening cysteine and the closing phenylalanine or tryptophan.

CASSLVTGTSYEQYF TRBJ2-7 TRBV5-4
CASGTRCVYGYTF TRBJ1-2 TRBV27
CASRLTFGNNSPLHF TRBJ1-6 TRBV27
CASQGQDYEQYF TRBJ2-7 TRBV7-2
CSAKLAGGNEQFF TRBJ2-1 TRBV20-1
CATRDRVTDTQYF TRBJ2-3 TRBV15
CASSLIGQGGDTQYF TRBJ2-3 TRBV7-8
CASSHRGYEQFF TRBJ2-1 TRBV9
CASSLMVGYTVNGYTF TRBJ1-2 TRBV7-2
CASSLEGTGGRSQHF TRBJ1-5 TRBV7-2
CSASRTGQETQYF TRBJ2-5 TRBV20-1
CASSKVPGQGRYNQPQHF TRBJ1-5 TRBV6-1
CASSVVGSTGETQYF TRBJ2-5 TRBV9
CASRDNYNSPLHF TRBJ1-6 TRBV2
CSVVGTTSGELFF TRBJ2-2 TRBV29-1
CASSAVSGRYNEQFF TRBJ2-1 TRBV11-2
CASSQEILDTGELFF TRBJ2-2 TRBV4-2
CASSATGVSGNQPQHF TRBJ1-5 TRBV4-1
CASRHVQGAGEKLFF TRBJ1-4 TRBV28
CASSLKTGYGYTF TRBJ1-2 TRBV5-1
CASSTSVTQDTQYF TRBJ2-3 TRBV5-1
CASSRSILTSGTDTQYF TRBJ2-3 TRBV2
CASSLSYSSYNEQFF TRBJ2-1 TRBV5-1
CASSGGSSYEQYF TRBJ2-7 TRBV5-1
CASSGDRGFETQYF TRBJ2-5 TRBV6-1
CASSQPAGVQETQYF TRBJ2-5 TRBV14
CSGTAGHQPQHF TRBJ1-5 TRBV20-1
CASTPRGGNYGYTF TRBJ1-2 TRBV6-1
CASSLRDGNSPLHF TRBJ1-6 TRBV12-3/TRBV12-4
CATSDIAGGDNEQFF TRBJ2-1 TRBV24-1
CASSQGTVVSQPQHF TRBJ1-5 TRBV4-2
CASSQDRAAPYEQYF TRBJ2-7 TRBV4-2
CASSTTGTGYEQYF TRBJ2-7 TRBV12-3/TRBV12-4
CASTRGSRSTGELFF TRBJ2-2 TRBV2
CASSSEGAEQFF TRBJ2-1 TRBV7-3
CASSFGQGRGQETQYF TRBJ2-5 TRBV5-1
CSATDRSSYEQYF TRBJ2-7 TRBV20-1
CASSLVGLPPYEQYF TRBJ2-7 TRBV11-2
CSVGPRLDPNYGYTF TRBJ1-2 TRBV29-1
CASSPRRGSYEQYF TRBJ2-7 TRBV11-2
CASTPGLLNTEAFF TRBJ1-1 TRBV19
CASSRRDPWANEQFF TRBJ2-1 TRBV11-2
CASSLVMGKVGYGYTF TRBJ1-2 TRBV11-2
CSARTGSLEFF TRBJ2-1 TRBV20-1
CASSYSWEGSDTQYF TRBJ2-3 TRBV6-5
CASSVAAGTPFF TRBJ2-1 TRBV9
CASSQEEGGTQPQHF TRBJ1-5 TRBV4-2
CASSLVLGALSLHNEQFF TRBJ2-1 TRBV7-8
CASMSPGERKETQYF TRBJ2-5 TRBV7-9